This is a list of T cell receptor beta chains from one sample in a study of CD8+ T cells in alopecia areata. Data came from immunoSEQ multiplex PCR; TCRdb stores just in-frame clones and leaves some out. The table has 90,000 to 150,000 clones, about 54% seen once. This sample comprised CD8+ T cells sorted from blood, obtained at week 4, from a patient treated with tofacitinib. The receptors were gathered from a human donor with alopecia areata. Each CDR3 is given with its conserved first and last residue. D genes are given only for firm matches. Clone size is shown for a subset of rows, as once, few, many or a class of expanded clone.

16	-	TRBV7-6	-	TRBJ2-3	TGTGCCAGCAGCCCACGGCCGGGAAGGGTTACAGATACGCAGTATTTT	CASSPRPGRVTDTQYF
13	-	TRBV19	-	TRBJ1-4	TGTGCCAGTAGTTCTCACACTGGAGAAAAACTGTTTTTT	CASSSHTGEKLFF
19	once	TRBV13	-	TRBJ2-3	TGTGCCAGCAGCTTCCTACTAGAACGCCCAAAAGAGGACACAGATACGCAGTATTTT	CASSFLLERPKEDTDTQYF
15	few	TRBV7-9	-	TRBJ1-5	TGTGCCAGCAGCCTAACAGGGTACAACAATCAGCCCCAGCATTTT	CASSLTGYNNQPQHF
12	-	TRBV30	-	TRBJ2-1	TGTGCCTGGAGTGTACTGGGTAATGAGCAGTTCTTC	CAWSVLGNEQFF
14	-	TRBV4-1	-	TRBJ2-7	TGCGCCAGCAGCCAAGAGAGGGTCGACTACGAGCAGTACTTC	CASSQERVDYEQYF
15	-	TRBV10-3	TRBD1	TRBJ2-1	TGTGCCATGATGGGGACCGGGACAGGCCACAATGAGCAGTTCTTC	CAMMGTGTGHNEQFF
13	-	TRBV5-6	-	TRBJ2-5	TGTGCCAGCAGCTTTTCACTGGTGGAGACCCAGTACTTC	CASSFSLVETQYF
13	-	TRBV27	TRBD2	TRBJ2-1	TGTGCCAGCAGCTTGACTAGCCCCGGGGATGAGTTCTTC	CASSLTSPGDEFF
15	many	TRBV23-1	-	TRBJ1-5	TGCGCCAGCAGTCGTAGGGAGAAAAGCAATCAGCCCCAGCATTTT	CASSRREKSNQPQHF
16	few	TRBV7-9	-	TRBJ2-5	TGTGCCAGCAGCTTAGTTCCGGGGCTGTACCAAGAGACCCAGTACTTC	CASSLVPGLYQETQYF
13	-	TRBV30	-	TRBJ1-1	TGTGCCTGGAGTGCAGGGTCTAACACTGAAGCTTTCTTT	CAWSAGSNTEAFF
14	-	TRBV29-1	-	TRBJ2-1	TGCAGCCCGACTAGTTTGGAGTCCTACAATGAGCAGTTCTTC	CSPTSLESYNEQFF
16	-	TRBV15	-	TRBJ2-1	TGTGCCACCAGCGGCAGGGACTCGAGCTCCTACAATGAGCAGTTCTTC	CATSGRDSSSYNEQFF
15	-	TRBV30	-	TRBJ2-1	TGTGCCTGGACTAACTATGAAAGCTCCTACAATGAGCAGTTCTTC	CAWTNYESSYNEQFF
13	-	TRBV30	-	TRBJ1-1	TGTGCCTGGAGTACTTCGGGGGGGACTGAAGCTTTCTTT	CAWSTSGGTEAFF
14	once	TRBV2	-	TRBJ2-5	TGTGCCAGCAGTGACAGGGACGAGGGAGAGACCCAGTACTTC	CASSDRDEGETQYF
12	-	TRBV2	-	TRBJ2-2	TGTGCCATCGGACCTTGGGCCGGGGAGCTGTTTTTT	CAIGPWAGELFF
13	-	TRBV30	-	TRBJ2-1	TGTGCCTGGAGCGAAACCGTTGGGAATGAGCAGTTCTTC	CAWSETVGNEQFF
13	few	TRBV5-1	-	TRBJ1-1	TGCGCCAGCAGCTTGGAGATTTTCACTGAAGCTTTCTTT	CASSLEIFTEAFF
13	few	TRBV29-1	-	TRBJ2-7	TGCAGCGTTGAAGAGCGGGGAAACTACGAGCAGTACTTC	CSVEERGNYEQYF
13	once	TRBV7-2	-	TRBJ2-3	TGTGCCAGCAGCTTTGGCCTCACAGATACGCAGTATTTT	CASSFGLTDTQYF
13	few	TRBV7-7	-	TRBJ1-4	TGTGCTAGCAGCCCCGGTGCAGGTGAAAAACTGTTTTTT	CASSPGAGEKLFF
12	few	TRBV5-6	-	TRBJ1-5	TGTGCCAGCAGCTTGGGGAGTCAGCCCCAGCATTTT	CASSLGSQPQHF
13	-	TRBV12-5	TRBD2	TRBJ2-3	TGTGCTAGTGGTCCCGGACTAGCGAATACGCAGTATTTT	CASGPGLANTQYF
15	once	TRBV2	-	TRBJ1-1	TGTGCCAGCAGTGAGGAGACCACCCGGAGGACTGAAGCTTTCTTT	CASSEETTRRTEAFF
14	-	TRBV5-1	-	TRBJ2-4	TGCGCCAGCAGCTTAAATTTAGCCAAAAACATTCAGTACTTC	CASSLNLAKNIQYF
11	-	TRBV29-1	-	TRBJ1-2	TGCAGCGCCAGGGGTACCTATGGCTACACCTTC	CSARGTYGYTF
14	few	TRBV27	TRBD1	TRBJ2-1	TGTGCCAGCAGTTTGGACAGGTCCTACAATGAGCAGTTCTTC	CASSLDRSYNEQFF
14	few	TRBV30	TRBD1	TRBJ1-2	TGTGCCTGGAGTCTGCAGGGGGGACACTATGGCTACACCTTC	CAWSLQGGHYGYTF
13	-	TRBV29-1	-	TRBJ2-2	TGCAGCGTTGTAGGACATAACACCGGGGAGCTGTTTTTT	CSVVGHNTGELFF
17	-	TRBV25-1	TRBD1	TRBJ1-2	TGTGCCAGCAGTGAACCCTCCTCACAGGGGGCCAACTATGGCTACACCTTC	CASSEPSSQGANYGYTF
15	few	TRBV4-1	TRBD1	TRBJ1-2	TGCGCCAGCAGCCACGACCAGTCGGACAGGGTTGGCTACACCTTC	CASSHDQSDRVGYTF
13	-	TRBV29-1	TRBD1	TRBJ2-7	TGCAGCGTTGCAGACAGGGTCTCCTACGAGCAGTACTTC	CSVADRVSYEQYF
15	-	TRBV11-2	-	TRBJ2-3	TGTGCCAGCAGCTTAGGGGGAGGTGAGGCAGATACGCAGTATTTT	CASSLGGGEADTQYF
15	-	TRBV27	-	TRBJ2-5	TGTGCCAGCAGTTTAGGGGAGCGATACCAAGAGACCCAGTACTTC	CASSLGERYQETQYF
14	-	TRBV30	TRBD2	TRBJ2-7	TGTGCCTGGAGATCGGGACTAGCGGGCCACGAGCAGTACTTC	CAWRSGLAGHEQYF
12	few	TRBV29-1	-	TRBJ2-5	TGCAGCGTCCTCGGGCCCCGGGGGACCCAGTACTTC	CSVLGPRGTQYF
12	few	TRBV11-3	-	TRBJ2-1	TGTGCCAGCAGCCTCTCCTACAATGAGCAGTTCTTC	CASSLSYNEQFF
13	-	TRBV28	TRBD1	TRBJ1-2	TGTGCCAGCAGTCCGCCAGGGGGCCATGGCTACACCTTC	CASSPPGGHGYTF
12	few	TRBV29-1	TRBD1	TRBJ2-7	TGCAGCGTTGAAAGGACAGGATACGAGCAGTACTTC	CSVERTGYEQYF
12	-	TRBV15	-	TRBJ1-1	TGTGCCACCAGCGTTCCGGGAGCCGAAGCTTTCTTT	CATSVPGAEAFF
14	-	TRBV29-1	TRBD1	TRBJ2-1	TGCAGCGTTGAAGGGGACAGTACTTACAATGAGCAGTTCTTC	CSVEGDSTYNEQFF
11	few	TRBV29-1	-	TRBJ1-2	TGCAGCGCCTGGGACAACTATGGCTACACCTTC	CSAWDNYGYTF
15	-	TRBV15	-	TRBJ2-6	TGTGCCTGCGCAGGGGACAACTCTGGAGCCAACGTCCTGACTTTC	CACAGDNSGANVLTF
17	-	TRBV7-9	TRBD2	TRBJ2-1	TGTGCCAGCAGCTCGTCCCTCACTAGCGGAGGATTTAATGAGCAGTTCTTC	CASSSSLTSGGFNEQFF